These 26 T cell receptor beta chains came from one sample sequenced in a study of sequential checkpoint blockade in melanoma. The table came from immunoSEQ multiplex PCR; TCRdb's copy has only in-frame clones and leaves some out. The profile shows fewer than 20,000 clones, about 26% of them singletons. Treatment noted: randomized to nivolumab then ipilimumab (arm A) or the reverse (arm B). The material was tumor tissue (inferred from file names), obtained from a patient given nivolumab and ipilimumab in sequence. Receptors were obtained from a human donor with melanoma.

J is TRBJ2-7 and V is TRBV11-3; D call uncertain. Germline loops: CDR1 SGHNT, CDR2 YENEEA. V lost 2 bases to trimming and J lost 1 base, with 9 bases between them. The CDR3 extends over 14 amino acids. The CDR3 DNA reads TGTGCCAGCAGCTTATCGACGGCTTCCTACGAGCAGTACTTC. Its protein product is CASSLSTASYEQYF.

For the CDR3, the DNA is TGTGCCAGCTCGACCTACCCTGGCGACAGGGGATCACCCCTCCACTTT. Its translation: CASSTYPGDRGSPLHF. The V and J genes are TRBV18 and TRBJ1-6, with 8 nucleotides matching TRBD1. J gave up 10 bases and V 6 bases, and 14 bases lay outside the gene matches. The V gene's germline CDR1 is KGHSH and CDR2 LQKENI. The CDR3 spans 16 residues.

As DNA, the CDR3 is TGTGCCAGCAGTACAAGTGCGGGGGGCTACACCTTC. Its translation is CASSTSAGGYTF. The chain couples TRBV6-8 to TRBJ1-2, with D hard to call. Germline V gene sequence: CDR1 MNHGY, CDR2 SAAAGT. Deletions cut 5 bases from V and 8 bases from J, with 12 bases between. The CDR3 runs to 12 residues.

The chain joins TRBV6-1 to TRBJ2-7; no definite D call. This CDR3 comprises 13 residues. V shed 1 base and J shed 5 bases, with 9 bases lying between them. Germline assignment: CDR1 MNHNS and CDR2 SASEGT. The DNA of the CDR3 is TGTGCCAGCAGTGAAGACCTCTGGGACGAGCAGTACTTC. It encodes CASSEDLWDEQYF.

The CDR3 DNA reads as TGTGCCAGTAGCCAGGGTTCCTACAATGAGCAGTTCTTC. This codes for CASSQGSYNEQFF. The V gene is TRBV19, the J gene TRBJ2-1, with D possibly TRBD1 on 5 matching bases. This CDR3 is built from 13 residues. The ends were cut back, 6 bases at V and 1 base at J, with 7 bases in the middle. Germline V gene data show CDR1 as LNHDA and CDR2 as SQIVND (reference sequence).

The chain recombines TRBV30 with TRBJ1-1; no clear D. CDR3 length equals 12 residues. Germline V lookup: CDR1 GTSNPN, CDR2 SVGIG (reference sequence). V lost 2 bases to trimming and J lost 4 bases, with 8 bases between them. CDR3 in DNA: TGTGCCTGGAGTTTAGAAAGCACTGAAGCTTTCTTT. This sequence encodes CAWSLESTEAFF.

This sequence joins TRBV6-8 and TRBJ2-1; D remains unclear. CDR1 and CDR2 (germline): MNHGY, SAAAGT. Trimming shortened V by 7 bases and J by 9 bases, and 22 bases separated the two germline ends. There are 15 residues in the CDR3. As DNA, the CDR3 is TGTGCCAGCACCCGTGAATTTGGCGGCCTCGCTGAGCAGTTCTTC. Amino acid sequence: CASTREFGGLAEQFF.

This clone was recorded many times. The V call is TRBV11-3, the J call TRBJ1-1; TRBD1 aligns across 7 bases. The CDR3 has 15 amino acids. CDR1 is SGHNT, CDR2 YENEEA, per germline. The trim removed 5 bases at V and 1 base at J, leaving 7 bases unmatched. The chain's CDR3 is CASSLWTGENTEAFF. The CDR3 DNA reads as TGTGCCAGCAGCCTCTGGACAGGTGAGAACACTGAAGCTTTCTTT.

There are a few counts of this clone. This chain's CDR3 is CASSYRSGIQETQYF. The CDR3 bases are TGTGCCAGCAGTTACCGGTCAGGAATCCAAGAGACCCAGTACTTC. The V and J genes are TRBV6-8 and TRBJ2-5; D gene unclear. This CDR3 contains 15 residues. CDR1 MNHGY and CDR2 SAAAGT come from the germline V gene. Trimming pared 2 bases from V and 1 base from J, leaving 11 bases between.

The V and J genes are TRBV19 and TRBJ1-5; TRBD1 is a possible D gene (5 bases). This CDR3 has 18 amino acids. Between the trimmed V and J ends, which lost 1 base and 0 bases, there was a span of 16 bases. Germline values: CDR1 LNHDA, CDR2 SQIVND (reference sequence). The chain's CDR3 is CASSIGRRGAYSNQPQHF. In nucleotides, the CDR3 is TGTGCCAGTAGTATAGGCCGGAGAGGGGCCTATAGCAATCAGCCCCAGCATTTT. Drawing the rest from reference TRBV19 and TRBJ1-5, the complete variable domain is DGGITQSPKYLFRKEGQNVTLSCEQNLNHDAMYWYRQDPGQGLRLIYYSQIVNDFQKGDIAEGYSVSREKKESFPLTVTSAQKNPTAFYLCASSIGRRGAYSNQPQHFGDGTRLSIL.

This rearrangement joins TRBV6-1 to TRBJ1-4; 8 positions agree with TRBD1. Trimming took 1 base from V and 5 from J; bases not matched to a gene: 3. Germline V gene data show CDR1 as MNHNS and CDR2 as SASEGT. This CDR3 contains 15 residues. The CDR3 bases are TGTGCCAGCAGTGAAGGGAGGACAGGGAATGAAAAACTGTTTTTT. Translated: CASSEGRTGNEKLFF.

This rearrangement joins TRBV19 to TRBJ1-2; TRBD1 might be the D (6 bases). V was shortened by 6 bases and J by 1 base, with 12 bases between the two germline ends. The CDR3 loop spans 14 amino acids. CDR1 LNHDA and CDR2 SQIVND come from the germline V gene (reference sequence). The CDR3 spells CASSYLQGNYGYTF. The CDR3 bases are TGTGCCAGTAGCTACCTACAGGGTAACTATGGCTACACCTTC.

This clone occurred a few times. The chain links TRBV6-7 to TRBJ1-1; unclear D gene. TRBV6-7 is labeled an ORF, and its function is uncertain. The CDR3 has 11 residues. The germline V and J ends were trimmed by 5 bases and 11 bases, with 12 bases remaining between them. The CDR3 nucleotides are TGTGCCAGCAGTGAGTGGGGAGCGGCTTTCTTT. Translation gives CASSEWGAAFF.

This clone was seen a single time. The chain is built from TRBV18 and TRBJ1-2; TRBD1 agrees at 7 bases. J gave up 7 bases and V 4 bases, and 15 bases lay outside the gene matches. Germline CDR1 reads KGHSH; CDR2 reads LQKENI. This CDR3 contains 16 residues. CDR3 nucleotides: TGTGCCAGCTCACGACTATTAACAGGGGAAACAGGTGGCTACACCTTC. It codes for CASSRLLTGETGGYTF.

The chain is built from TRBV14 and TRBJ1-2, with TRBD1 as a possible D gene (5 bases). V was pared by 1 base and J by 7 bases, with 13 bases between. The CDR3 sequence is 14 residues long. Germline V gene sequence: CDR1 SGHDN, CDR2 FVKESK. DNA for the CDR3: TGTGCCAGCAGCCAAGTAGGGACCCAGGGTGGCTACACCTTC. Residues: CASSQVGTQGGYTF.

This clone was found a few times. V is TRBV11-3 and J is TRBJ1-5; 7 bases align to TRBD1. This CDR3 has 15 amino acids. The V gene end was trimmed by 4 bases and the J gene end by 6 bases; junction bases not matched to a gene: 9. Per germline, CDR1 SGHNT and CDR2 YENEEA. Here the CDR3 DNA reads TGTGCCAGCAGCTCTTGGACAGGCAGTCCTCAGCCCCAGCATTTT. Translation: CASSSWTGSPQPQHF. The full variable domain, its missing parts supplied by reference TRBV11-3 and TRBJ1-5, is EAGVVQSPRYKIIEKKQPVAFWCNPISGHNTLYWYLQNLGQGPELLIRYENEEAVDDSQLPKDRFSAERLKGVDSTLKIQPAELGDSAVYLCASSSWTGSPQPQHFGDGTRLSIL.

This sequence joins TRBV11-3 and TRBJ1-3; no definite D call. CDR1 is SGHNT and CDR2 is YENEEA in the germline V gene. The CDR3 totals 15 residues. V lost 1 base and J lost 8, with 15 bases in between. This CDR3 is CASSLGRLYWDTIYF. The CDR3 coding sequence is TGTGCCAGCAGCTTAGGCAGGCTTTATTGGGACACCATATATTTT.

The rearrangement joins TRBV6-8 to TRBJ2-3, with 7 nucleotides matching TRBD1. V trimming: 6 bases; J trimming: 4 bases; junction bases outside the gene matches: 10. The CDR3 runs to 15 residues. Germline V CDR1 and CDR2: MNHGY, SAAAGT. The CDR3 here is CASRTGIGTADTQYF. As DNA, the CDR3 is TGTGCCAGCAGGACGGGCATAGGGACAGCAGATACGCAGTATTTT.

This CDR3 reads CASSLTRWGYTYEQYF. The DNA for the CDR3 is TGTGCCAGCAGCTTAACGAGGTGGGGGTATACCTACGAGCAGTACTTC. This chain links TRBV11-3 with TRBJ2-7; D tentatively reads TRBD1 or TRBD2 (5 bases each). CDR1 and CDR2 (germline): SGHNT, YENEEA. V was trimmed by 2 bases and J by 2 bases, leaving 16 bases between them. The CDR3 is 16 amino acids.

The V and J genes are TRBV19 and TRBJ2-7, with D perhaps assigned TRBD1 or TRBD2 (7 bases each). The CDR3 runs to 16 residues. Trimming left V 2 bases short and J 3 bases short, with 17 bases between. Germline V gives CDR1 LNHDA, CDR2 SQIVND (reference sequence). DNA for the CDR3: TGTGCCAGTAGTATAAGCGGGGACAGCTCTTTCTACGAGCAGTACTTC. Protein product: CASSISGDSSFYEQYF.

This clone has more than one count but fewer than ten. V gene TRBV7-2 combines with J gene TRBJ1-1; no clear D gene. The CDR3 is 13 residues long. The ends were cut back, 1 base at V and 3 bases at J, with 6 bases in the middle. Germline assignment: CDR1 SGHTA and CDR2 FQGNSA. Here the CDR3 DNA reads TGTGCCAGCAGCTTAGTCGGTGACACTGAAGCTTTCTTT. It specifies CASSLVGDTEAFF. Together with reference TRBV7-2 and TRBJ1-1, the CDR3 gives the full variable domain: GAGVSQSPSNKVTEKGKDVELRCDPISGHTALYWYRQSLGQGLEFLIYFQGNSAPDKSGLPSDRFSAERTGGSVSTLTIQRTQQEDSAVYLCASSLVGDTEAFFGQGTRLTVV.

In this sample, this clone turned up many times. This chain links TRBV11-3 with TRBJ2-4; D remains unclear. The V end was cut by 7 bases, the J end by 2 bases, with 12 bases between. The germline CDR1 and CDR2 sequences are SGHNT and YENEEA. The CDR3 consists of 14 residues. Here the CDR3 reads CASTHQNSKNIQYF. In DNA form, the CDR3 reads TGTGCCAGCACTCACCAGAACTCCAAAAACATTCAGTACTTC.

This clone was detected ten times or more. The V call is TRBV4-1, the J call TRBJ1-2; 9 bases map to TRBD1. Germline assignment: CDR1 MGHRA and CDR2 YSYEKL. Trimming cost V 5 bases and J 8 bases; bases outside gene matches: 6. The CDR3 extends over 13 amino acids. In DNA, the CDR3 is TGCGCCAGCAGCTTACAGGGGGCGCGGGGCTACACCTTC. It codes for CASSLQGARGYTF.

This clone was seen only once. The chain combines TRBV5-1 with TRBJ2-1; the match to TRBD2 covers 11 bases. V lost 4 bases, J lost 5 bases, and 2 bases stayed unmatched. In germline, CDR1 is SGHRS, CDR2 YFSETQ. CDR3 length equals 14 residues. Written as DNA, the CDR3 is TGCGCCAGCAGCGCGGGACTAGCGGACAATGAGCAGTTCTTC. Translation gives CASSAGLADNEQFF.

The rearrangement links TRBV11-3 to TRBJ2-3, with 10 positions matching TRBD2. CDR1 and CDR2 from the germline V gene are SGHNT and YENEEA. CDR3 length: 14 amino acids. Germline trimming cut 3 bases from V and 5 bases from J; bases unmatched to any gene: 2. The CDR3 loop is CASSFIAGGDTQYF. DNA of the CDR3: TGTGCCAGCAGCTTTATAGCGGGAGGAGATACGCAGTATTTT.

By share, this clone ranks as medium-sized. The V gene is TRBV6-8, the J gene TRBJ2-1; D could derive from TRBD1 or TRBD2 (5 bases each). Trimming cost V 6 bases and J 6 bases, with 9 bases left between them. Germline V gene sequence: CDR1 MNHGY, CDR2 SAAAGT. The CDR3 loop spans 12 amino acids. This CDR3 reads CASRGRINEQFF. In DNA, the CDR3 is TGTGCCAGCAGGGGACGGATCAATGAGCAGTTCTTC.